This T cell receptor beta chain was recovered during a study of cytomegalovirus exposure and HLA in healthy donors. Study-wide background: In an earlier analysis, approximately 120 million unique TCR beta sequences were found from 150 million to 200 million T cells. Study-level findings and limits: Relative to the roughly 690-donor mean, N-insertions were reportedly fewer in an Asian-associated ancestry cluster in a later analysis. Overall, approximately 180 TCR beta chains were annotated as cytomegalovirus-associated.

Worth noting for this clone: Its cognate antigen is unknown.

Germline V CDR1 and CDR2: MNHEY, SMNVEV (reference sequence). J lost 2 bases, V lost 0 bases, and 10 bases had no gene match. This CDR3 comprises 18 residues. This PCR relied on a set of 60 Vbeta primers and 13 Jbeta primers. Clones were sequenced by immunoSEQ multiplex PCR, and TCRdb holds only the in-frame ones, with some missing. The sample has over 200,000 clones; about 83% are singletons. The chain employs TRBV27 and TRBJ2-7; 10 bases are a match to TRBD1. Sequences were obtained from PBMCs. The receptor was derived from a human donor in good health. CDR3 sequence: CASSLSTGGSPYAYEQYF. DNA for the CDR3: TGTGCCAGCAGTTTATCGACAGGGGGCTCCCCGTATGCCTACGAGCAGTACTTC.